This T cell receptor (beta chain) was retrieved from a study of blood T cell repertoires in COVID-19. Germline assignment: CDR1 ENHRY and CDR2 SYGVKD. The germline V and J ends were trimmed by 2 bases and 7 bases, with 14 bases remaining between them. The CDR3 length is 14 residues. The repertoire was sequenced with immunoSEQ multiplex PCR; TCRdb's copy has only in-frame clones and lacks some. Of fewer than 300,000 clones in the sample, 85% to 90% were seen once. This sequence joins TRBV10-3 and TRBJ1-1; D is ambiguous. The sequence was collected from a woman between 45 and 60 years old with COVID-19, enrolled during active disease. What was sequenced was peripheral blood. The CDR3 sequence is CAISETTSRVEAFF. DNA of the CDR3: TGTGCCATCAGTGAGACGACAAGCCGAGTTGAAGCTTTCTTT.